This T cell receptor beta chain was documented in a study of neurological immune-mediated disorders. Notes on the study in general: There was no association between the multiple sclerosis repertoire cluster and any clinical or MRI feature. None of the CDR3 amino acid sequences in expanded clones turned up in more than one subject, which points to private repertoires in all groups.

This clonotype is medium-sized (0.01 to 0.1%). Its cognate antigen is unknown. Trimming removed 2 bases from V and 6 bases from J; junction bases left unmatched: 8. In germline, CDR1 is DFQATT, CDR2 SNEGSKA (reference sequence). The length of the CDR3 is 14 residues. TCRdb re-analysed the 5' RACE reads in MiXCR, keeping a single row per CDR3 protein. The sample contains around 44,000 distinct CDR3 sequences, roughly 2.5% of which appear only once. This chain uses TRBV20-1 with TRBJ2-7, with 9 positions matching TRBD1. Specimen: PBMCs. The TCR was taken from a young man with multiple sclerosis. The CDR3 is CSARWDRDILEQYF. The CDR3 DNA reads as TGCAGTGCTAGATGGGACAGGGACATACTCGAGCAGTACTTC.